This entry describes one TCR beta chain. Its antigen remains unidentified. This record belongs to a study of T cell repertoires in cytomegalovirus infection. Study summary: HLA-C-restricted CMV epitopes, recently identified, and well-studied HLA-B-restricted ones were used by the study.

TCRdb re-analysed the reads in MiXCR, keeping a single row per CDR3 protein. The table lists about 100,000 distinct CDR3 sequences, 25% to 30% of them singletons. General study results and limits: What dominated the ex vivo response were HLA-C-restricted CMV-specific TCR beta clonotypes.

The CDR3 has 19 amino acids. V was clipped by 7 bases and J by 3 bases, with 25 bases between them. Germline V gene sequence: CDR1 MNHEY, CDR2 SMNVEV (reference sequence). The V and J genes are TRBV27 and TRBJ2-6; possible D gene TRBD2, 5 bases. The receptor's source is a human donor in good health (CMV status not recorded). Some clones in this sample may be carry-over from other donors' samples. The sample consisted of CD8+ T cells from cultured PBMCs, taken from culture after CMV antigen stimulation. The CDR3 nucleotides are TGTGCCAGCACTACAAGCTGGGTTTATGGACTCGATGGGGCCAACGTCCTGACTTTC. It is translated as CASTTSWVYGLDGANVLTF.